These 24 T cell receptor beta chains share one sample of origin, sequenced in a study of blood T cell repertoires in COVID-19. The data were produced by immunoSEQ multiplex PCR, yet TCRdb's version contains in-frame clones alone and is incomplete. The sample consists of 350,000 to 400,000 clones, 85% to 90% of them appearing once. Sequencing was done on a sample of PBMCs or T cells enriched from blood (not recorded which). The source is a woman younger than 30 who had recovered from COVID-19.

This clone was found a few times. CDR3 amino acids: CASSQGHVPGYGYTF. As DNA, the CDR3 is TGTGCCAGCAGCCAAGGACACGTCCCAGGTTATGGCTACACCTTC. The chain has TRBV4-2 and TRBJ1-2, with unresolved D. V lost 1 base, J lost 5 bases, and 14 bases lay in between. The CDR3 runs to 15 residues. The germline CDR1 and CDR2 sequences are LGHNA and YNFKEQ.

The chain is built from TRBV4-1 and TRBJ2-1, with 14 bases lining up with TRBD2. With V trimmed by 3 bases and J by 5 bases, 3 bases remained unmatched. Germline CDR1 and CDR2: MGHRA and YSYEKL. The CDR3 contains 16 residues. For the CDR3, the DNA is TGCGCCAGCAGCCATGGACTAGCGGGGGGCCACAATGAGCAGTTCTTC. Protein: CASSHGLAGGHNEQFF.

This clone showed up just once. The same CDR3 also results from other DNA sequences found in this sample. The V call is TRBV6-5, the J call TRBJ1-1; D might be TRBD1 (5 bases). This CDR3 comprises 14 residues. V was cut by 2 bases and J by 1 base, with 8 bases left in between. Germline V gene sequence: CDR1 MNHEY, CDR2 SVGAGI. As DNA, the CDR3 is TGTGCCAGCAGTTACGGTCAGGGGAACACTGAAGCTTTCTTT. Encoded protein: CASSYGQGNTEAFF.

This clone came up once. This rearrangement joins TRBV7-9 to TRBJ2-1; TRBD2 agrees at 8 bases. V dropped 5 bases and J dropped 9; count of bases not matched to a gene: 6. Germline lookup yields CDR1 SEHNR and CDR2 FQNEAQ (reference sequence). The length of the CDR3 is 13 residues. The chain's CDR3 is CASSPPGGLEQFF. CDR3 nucleotides: TGTGCCAGCAGCCCCCCGGGGGGGCTTGAGCAGTTCTTC.

The chain uses TRBV30 and TRBJ1-2; D uncertain. There are 13 residues in the CDR3. CDR1 is GTSNPN and CDR2 is SVGIG in the germline V gene (reference sequence). V dropped 4 bases and J dropped 4 bases, with 13 bases sitting between them. CDR3 bases: TGTGCCTGGACCCGGGATTTAGGCTATGGCTACACCTTC. Protein product: CAWTRDLGYGYTF.

The CDR3 DNA reads as TGTGCCAGCAGCAAAGGCCAGGGAGGTACCAAAAACATTCAGTACTTC. This gives the protein CASSKGQGGTKNIQYF. The chain links TRBV21-1 to TRBJ2-4; no DNA check was done on the table's D call, TRBD2. TRBV21-1 is a pseudogene. CDR3 length equals 16 residues.

With regard to this clone: One junction end does not reproduce the germline sequence, and a read error may be involved. This chain joins TRBV9 and TRBJ2-7; TRBD1 is a possible D gene (5 bases). Germline V gene data show CDR1 as SGDLS and CDR2 as YYNGEE. The CDR3 has 14 amino acids. The CDR3 DNA reads TGTACCAGCAGCGTAGCCGACAGAGCCTACGAGCAGTACTTC. It encodes CTSSVADRAYEQYF.

The CDR3 loop is CATSLYGYTF. Written as DNA, the CDR3 is TGTGCCACCTCTCTATATGGCTACACCTTC. This chain uses TRBV28 with TRBJ1-2; D gene unclear. V was cut by 10 bases and J by 5 bases, with 8 bases left in between. The V gene's germline CDR1 is MDHEN and CDR2 SYDVKM. The CDR3 contains 10 residues.

The V and J genes are TRBV10-3 and TRBJ1-2; D unresolved. There are 17 residues in the CDR3. Trimming pared 0 bases from V and 7 bases from J, leaving 21 bases between. Germline lookup yields CDR1 ENHRY and CDR2 SYGVKD. The CDR3 sequence is CAISESHPLRGKGGYTF. The CDR3 region has the DNA TGTGCCATCAGTGAGTCCCACCCCCTTAGAGGGAAAGGTGGCTACACCTTC.

V usage is TRBV28 and J usage is TRBJ1-1; 8 bases agree with TRBD1. This CDR3 comprises 17 residues. V lost 3 bases, J lost 0 bases, and 9 bases stayed unmatched. Germline-derived CDR1 and CDR2 are MDHEN and SYDVKM. The CDR3 DNA is TGTGCCAGCAGTTTCGACGACAGGGGACCGATGAACACTGAAGCTTTCTTT. The encoded protein is CASSFDDRGPMNTEAFF.

The chain employs TRBV10-2 and TRBJ2-5, with unresolved D. The CDR3 spans 12 residues. Trimming removed 7 bases at V and 7 bases at J, with 13 bases between. Germline lookup yields CDR1 WSHSY and CDR2 SAAADI. CDR3: CASNELGVTQYF. The CDR3 DNA reads as TGCGCCAGCAACGAGTTAGGAGTGACCCAGTACTTC.

V gene TRBV9 combines with J gene TRBJ2-3, with 10 bases identical to TRBD2. The germline CDR1 and CDR2 sequences are SGDLS and YYNGEE. The CDR3 extends over 15 amino acids. Trimming cost V 1 base and J 6 bases; bases outside gene matches: 5. In nucleotides, the CDR3 is TGTGCCAGCAGCGTAACTAGCGGGGTGGCGGATACGCAGTATTTT. Translated, it gives CASSVTSGVADTQYF.

The chain is built from TRBV3-1 (or the pseudogene TRBV3-2) and TRBJ2-3, with 10 bases that match TRBD2. Germline V gene data show CDR1 as LGHDT and CDR2 as YNNKEL (reference sequence). CDR3 size: 14 residues. The trim removed 2 bases at V and 5 bases at J, leaving 1 base unmatched. This chain's CDR3 is CASSQTSGVDTQYF. The CDR3 bases are TGTGCCAGCAGCCAAACTAGCGGGGTAGATACGCAGTATTTT.

The V call is TRBV21-1, the J call TRBJ1-1; no DNA check was done on the table's D call, TRBD1. TRBV21-1 is flagged as a pseudogene. This CDR3 spans 13 amino acids. CDR3 sequence: CASSKAGGTEAFF. CDR3 in DNA: TGTGCCAGCAGCAAAGCAGGGGGCACTGAAGCTTTCTTT.

V is TRBV7-9 and J is TRBJ1-1; 9 bases align to TRBD1. The CDR3 covers 13 residues. The germline V gene encodes CDR1 SEHNR and CDR2 FQNEAQ (reference sequence). The V gene end was trimmed by 5 bases and the J gene end by 6 bases; junction bases not matched to a gene: 4. Written as DNA, the CDR3 is TGTGCCAGCAGCCTAACAGGGGGCGCTGAAGCTTTCTTT. Encoded protein: CASSLTGGAEAFF.

The chain combines TRBV19 with TRBJ1-1, with TRBD1 as a possible D gene (5 bases). Germline CDR1 and CDR2: LNHDA and SQIVND (reference sequence). The V gene lost 6 bases and the J gene lost 1 base, with 9 bases spanning the gap. The CDR3 loop spans 13 amino acids. CDR3 residues: CASSDTGNTEAFF. The CDR3 region has the DNA TGTGCCAGTAGCGACACAGGGAACACTGAAGCTTTCTTT.

This chain joins TRBV30 and TRBJ2-7, with 9 bases matching TRBD1. V was clipped by 0 bases and J by 4 bases; unmatched bases: 19. Germline values: CDR1 GTSNPN, CDR2 SVGIG (reference sequence). The CDR3 covers 19 residues. This chain's CDR3 is CAWSVRGRKGTGYRYEQYF. Written as DNA, the CDR3 is TGTGCCTGGAGTGTACGGGGGAGGAAGGGGACAGGGTATCGATACGAGCAGTACTTC. The variable domain in full, with the rest retrieved from reference TRBV30 and TRBJ2-7, is SQTIHQWPATLVQPVGSPLSLECTVEGTSNPNLYWYRQAAGRGLQLLFYSVGIGQISSEVPQNLSASRPQDRQFILSSKKLLLSDSGFYLCAWSVRGRKGTGYRYEQYFGPGTRLTVT.

The chain uses TRBV7-9 and TRBJ2-5; weak D call: TRBD1 (5 bases). In germline, CDR1 is SEHNR, CDR2 FQNEAQ (reference sequence). The V end lost 10 bases, the J end lost 5 bases, and 14 bases lay between the germline ends. CDR3 length: 12 amino acids. CDR3 coding DNA: TGTGCCACCGATGGGGCGGTGGAGACCCAGTACTTC. This encodes CATDGAVETQYF.

This chain joins TRBV9 and TRBJ2-1; D gene uncertain. The germline V and J ends were trimmed by 1 base and 0 bases, with 11 bases remaining between them. Germline loops: CDR1 SGDLS, CDR2 YYNGEE. There are 16 residues in the CDR3. CDR3 nucleotides: TGTGCCAGCAGCGTAAGGAGCCCGAGCTCCTACAATGAGCAGTTCTTC. Residues: CASSVRSPSSYNEQFF.

As to this clone: Distinct nucleotide sequences in the sample also encode this CDR3. The rearrangement joins TRBV7-2 to TRBJ1-1; weak D call: TRBD1 (5 bases). V lost 1 base and J 2 bases, leaving 8 bases between the germline ends. The CDR3 covers 14 residues. CDR1 and CDR2 (germline): SGHTA, FQGNSA. In nucleotides, the CDR3 is TGTGCCAGCAGCTTAGGTAGGGGAAACACTGAAGCTTTCTTT. This translates into CASSLGRGNTEAFF.

The genes are TRBV18 and TRBJ1-1; possible D gene TRBD1, 5 bases. The CDR3 runs 13 residues. Germline V CDR1 and CDR2: KGHSH, LQKENI. The germline V and J ends were trimmed by 2 bases and 7 bases, with 11 bases remaining between them. In DNA, the CDR3 is TGTGCCAGCTCACCATTGTGGGGGGGTGAAGCTTTCTTT. It yields the protein CASSPLWGGEAFF.

The V and J genes are TRBV30 and TRBJ1-2, with 7 bases lining up with TRBD1. CDR1 and CDR2 from the germline V gene are GTSNPN and SVGIG (reference sequence). Trimming removed 0 bases from V and 8 bases from J; junction bases left unmatched: 0. This CDR3 has 11 residues. The CDR3 sequence: CAWSVGGGYTF. The CDR3 region has the DNA TGTGCCTGGAGTGTAGGGGGCGGCTACACCTTC. The full variable domain, its missing parts supplied by reference TRBV30 and TRBJ1-2, is SQTIHQWPATLVQPVGSPLSLECTVEGTSNPNLYWYRQAAGRGLQLLFYSVGIGQISSEVPQNLSASRPQDRQFILSSKKLLLSDSGFYLCAWSVGGGYTFGSGTRLTVV.

This chain links TRBV19 with TRBJ1-2, with 7 bases matching TRBD1. Germline lookup yields CDR1 LNHDA and CDR2 SQIVND (reference sequence). The CDR3 is 14 amino acids. Losses at the gene ends were 0 bases for V and 8 bases for J; bases not matched to a gene: 6. The CDR3 coding sequence is TGTGCCAGTAGTATAGAAGGGACAGCGACAGGCTACACCTTC. It yields the protein CASSIEGTATGYTF.

V gene TRBV4-3 combines with J gene TRBJ1-4, with 9 bases aligning to TRBD1. The CDR3 has 13 residues. Germline lookup yields CDR1 LGHNA and CDR2 YSLEER. The junction had 4 bases not matched to a gene; V was cut back by 6 bases and J by 8 bases. The CDR3, as DNA: TGCGCCAGCAGGCAGACAGGGGGAGAAAAACTGTTTTTT. Protein product: CASRQTGGEKLFF.